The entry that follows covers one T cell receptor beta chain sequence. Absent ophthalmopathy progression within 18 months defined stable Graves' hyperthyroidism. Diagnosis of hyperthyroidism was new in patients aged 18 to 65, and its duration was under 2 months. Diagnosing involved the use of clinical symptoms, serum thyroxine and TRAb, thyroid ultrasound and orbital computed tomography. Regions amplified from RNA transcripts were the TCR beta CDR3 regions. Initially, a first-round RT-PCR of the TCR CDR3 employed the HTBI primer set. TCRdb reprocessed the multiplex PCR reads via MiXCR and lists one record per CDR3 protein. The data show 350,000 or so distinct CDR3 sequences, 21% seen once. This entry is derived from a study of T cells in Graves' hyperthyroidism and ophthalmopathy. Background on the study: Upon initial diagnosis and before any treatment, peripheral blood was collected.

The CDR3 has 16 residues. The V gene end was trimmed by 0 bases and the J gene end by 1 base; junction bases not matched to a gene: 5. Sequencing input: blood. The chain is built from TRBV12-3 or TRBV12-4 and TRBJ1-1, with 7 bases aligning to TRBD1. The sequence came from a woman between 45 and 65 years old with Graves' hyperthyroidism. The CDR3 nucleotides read TGTGCCAGCAGTTTAGCCTACAGGGGCCCGAACACTGAAGCTTTCTTT. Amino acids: CASSLAYRGPNTEAFF.